This T cell receptor (beta chain) was retrieved from a study of beta chain features in type 1 diabetes. All of the isolated RNA was reverse transcribed, so expressed TCRB transcripts were sequenced. Clones were sequenced by immunoSEQ multiplex PCR, and TCRdb holds only the in-frame ones, with some missing. The data contain 900,000 or so clones, 17% of them seen just once; the ten biggest clones take up 0.023%. Germline V lookup: CDR1 KGHSH, CDR2 LQKENI. The CDR3 loop spans 14 amino acids. V shed 3 bases and J shed 3 bases, with 11 bases lying between them. The V call is TRBV18, the J call TRBJ1-2; no firm D call. The source material was naive CD4+ T cells from blood. This sequence originates from a woman aged 18-30 years in good health. In DNA form, the CDR3 reads TGTGCCAGCTCACCGGGTCAGGCCTACTATGGCTACACCTTC. Its protein is CASSPGQAYYGYTF.